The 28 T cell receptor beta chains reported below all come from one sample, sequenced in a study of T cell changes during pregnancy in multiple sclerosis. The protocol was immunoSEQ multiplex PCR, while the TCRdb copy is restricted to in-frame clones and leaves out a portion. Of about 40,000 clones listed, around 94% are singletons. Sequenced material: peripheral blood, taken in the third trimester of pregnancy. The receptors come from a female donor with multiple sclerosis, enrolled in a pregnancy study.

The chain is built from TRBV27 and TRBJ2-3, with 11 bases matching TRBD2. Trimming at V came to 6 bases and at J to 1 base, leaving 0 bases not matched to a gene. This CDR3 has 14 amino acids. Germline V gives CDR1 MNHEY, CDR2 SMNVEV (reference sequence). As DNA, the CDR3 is TGTGCCAGCAGACTAGCGGGGGGCACAGATACGCAGTATTTT. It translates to CASRLAGGTDTQYF.

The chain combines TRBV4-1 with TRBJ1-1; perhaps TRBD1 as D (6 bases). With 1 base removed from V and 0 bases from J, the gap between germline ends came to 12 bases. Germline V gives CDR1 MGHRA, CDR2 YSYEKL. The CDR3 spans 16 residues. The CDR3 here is CASSQVQGKLNTEAFF. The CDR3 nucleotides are TGCGCCAGCAGCCAAGTTCAGGGGAAACTGAACACTGAAGCTTTCTTT.

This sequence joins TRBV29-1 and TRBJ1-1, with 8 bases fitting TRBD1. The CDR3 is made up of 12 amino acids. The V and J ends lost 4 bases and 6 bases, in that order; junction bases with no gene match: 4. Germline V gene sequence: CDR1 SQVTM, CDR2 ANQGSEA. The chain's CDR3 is CSVVIQGAEAFF. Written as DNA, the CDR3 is TGCAGCGTTGTAATACAGGGGGCTGAAGCTTTCTTT.

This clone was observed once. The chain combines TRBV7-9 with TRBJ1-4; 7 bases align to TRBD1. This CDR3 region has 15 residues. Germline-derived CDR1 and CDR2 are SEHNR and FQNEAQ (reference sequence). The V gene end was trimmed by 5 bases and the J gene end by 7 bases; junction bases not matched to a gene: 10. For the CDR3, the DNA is TGTGCCAGCAGCCCGAGACAGGGTTTGGCTGAAAAACTGTTTTTT. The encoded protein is CASSPRQGLAEKLFF.

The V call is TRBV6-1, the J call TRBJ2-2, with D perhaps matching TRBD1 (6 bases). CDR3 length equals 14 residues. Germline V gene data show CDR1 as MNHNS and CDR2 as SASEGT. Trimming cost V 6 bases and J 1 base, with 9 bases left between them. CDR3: CASRRTENTGELFF. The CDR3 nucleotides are TGTGCCAGCAGGCGGACAGAGAACACCGGGGAGCTGTTTTTT.

The CDR3 is CASSLPGQFNQPQHF. In nucleotides, the CDR3 is TGTGCCAGCAGCTTACCGGGACAGTTCAATCAGCCCCAGCATTTT. J is TRBJ1-5 and V is TRBV7-2; 7 nucleotides line up with TRBD1. This CDR3 has 15 residues. J gave up 3 bases and V 2 bases, and 4 bases lay outside the gene matches. CDR1 is SGHTA and CDR2 is FQGNSA in the germline V gene.

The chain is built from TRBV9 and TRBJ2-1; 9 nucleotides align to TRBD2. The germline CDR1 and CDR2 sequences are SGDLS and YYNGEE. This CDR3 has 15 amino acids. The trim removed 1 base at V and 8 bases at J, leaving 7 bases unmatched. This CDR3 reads CASSVSGGRGDEQFF. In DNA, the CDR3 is TGTGCCAGCAGCGTAAGCGGGGGGCGGGGAGATGAGCAGTTCTTC. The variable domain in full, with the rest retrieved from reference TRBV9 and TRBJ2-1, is DSGVTQTPKHLITATGQRVTLRCSPRSGDLSVYWYQQSLDQGLQFLIQYYNGEERAKGNILERFSAQQFPDLHSELNLSSLELGDSALYFCASSVSGGRGDEQFFGPGTRLTVL.

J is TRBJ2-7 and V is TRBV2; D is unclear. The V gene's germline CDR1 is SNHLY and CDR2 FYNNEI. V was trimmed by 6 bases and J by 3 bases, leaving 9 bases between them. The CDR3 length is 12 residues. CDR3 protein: CASRPRSYEQYF. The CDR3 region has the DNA TGTGCCAGCAGGCCGCGGAGCTACGAGCAGTACTTC. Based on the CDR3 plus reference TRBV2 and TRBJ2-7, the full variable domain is EPEVTQTPSHQVTQMGQEVILRCVPISNHLYFYWYRQILGQKVEFLVSFYNNEISEKSEIFDDQFSVERPDGSNFTLKIRSTKLEDSAMYFCASRPRSYEQYFGPGTRLTVT.

Here the CDR3 DNA reads TGTGCCAGCCGGATGGGGACTGGATACACCGGGGAGCTGTTTTTT. Translated: CASRMGTGYTGELFF. The J gene is TRBJ2-2, the V gene TRBV28, with D possibly matching TRBD2 (6 bases). The CDR3 runs 15 residues. Trimming pared 8 bases from V and 3 bases from J, leaving 16 bases between. Germline V gives CDR1 MDHEN, CDR2 SYDVKM.

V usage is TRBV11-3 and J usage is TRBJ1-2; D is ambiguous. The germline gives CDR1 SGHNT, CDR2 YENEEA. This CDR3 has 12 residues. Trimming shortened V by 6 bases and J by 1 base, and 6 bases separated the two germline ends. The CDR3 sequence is CASSYSNYGYTF. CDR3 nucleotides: TGTGCCAGCAGTTACAGTAACTATGGCTACACCTTC.

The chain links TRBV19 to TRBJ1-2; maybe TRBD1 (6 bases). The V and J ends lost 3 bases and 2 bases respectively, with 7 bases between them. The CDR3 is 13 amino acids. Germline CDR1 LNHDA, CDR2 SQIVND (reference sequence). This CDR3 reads CASSITGNYGYTF. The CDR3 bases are TGTGCCAGTAGTATTACAGGGAACTATGGCTACACCTTC.

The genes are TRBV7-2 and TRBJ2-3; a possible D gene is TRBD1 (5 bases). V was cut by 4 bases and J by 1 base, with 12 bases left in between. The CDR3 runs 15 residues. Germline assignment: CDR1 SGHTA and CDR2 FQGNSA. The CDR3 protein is CASSYSLGGTDTQYF. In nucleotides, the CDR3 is TGTGCCAGCAGCTATTCATTAGGGGGCACAGATACGCAGTATTTT.

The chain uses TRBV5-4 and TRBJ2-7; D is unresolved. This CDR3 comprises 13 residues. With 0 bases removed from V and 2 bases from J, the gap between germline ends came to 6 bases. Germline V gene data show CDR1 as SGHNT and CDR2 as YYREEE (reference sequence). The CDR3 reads CASSLDRPYEQYF. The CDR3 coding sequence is TGTGCCAGCAGCTTGGATCGTCCCTACGAGCAGTACTTC.

The CDR3, as DNA: TGTGCCAGCAGCTTAGTAGGGGGCGGGAGGTCCTACGAGCAGTACTTC. Protein sequence: CASSLVGGGRSYEQYF. The V call is TRBV7-2, the J call TRBJ2-7, with D perhaps matching TRBD2 (8 bases). V lost 1 base and J 1 base, leaving 14 bases between the germline ends. The CDR3 is 16 residues long. Germline V gene lookup returns CDR1 SGHTA and CDR2 FQGNSA.

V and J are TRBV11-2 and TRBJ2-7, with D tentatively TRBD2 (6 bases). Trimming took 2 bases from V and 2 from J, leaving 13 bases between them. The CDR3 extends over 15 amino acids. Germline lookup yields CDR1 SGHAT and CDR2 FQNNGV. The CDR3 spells CASSLRLARPYEQYF. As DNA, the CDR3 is TGTGCCAGCAGCTTACGGCTAGCGCGCCCCTACGAGCAGTACTTC.

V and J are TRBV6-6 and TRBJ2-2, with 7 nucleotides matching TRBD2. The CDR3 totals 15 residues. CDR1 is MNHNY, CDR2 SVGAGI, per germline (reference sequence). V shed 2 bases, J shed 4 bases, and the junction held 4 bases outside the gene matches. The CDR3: CASSYLAATTGELFF. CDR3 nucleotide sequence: TGTGCCAGCAGTTACCTAGCGGCAACCACCGGGGAGCTGTTTTTT.

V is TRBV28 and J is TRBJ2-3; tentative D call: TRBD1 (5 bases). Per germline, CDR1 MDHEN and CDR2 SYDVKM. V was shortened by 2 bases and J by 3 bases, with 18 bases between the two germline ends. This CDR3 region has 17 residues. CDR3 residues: CASSLPASRGSTDTQYF. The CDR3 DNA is TGTGCCAGCAGTTTACCCGCCTCAAGGGGATCTACAGATACGCAGTATTTT.

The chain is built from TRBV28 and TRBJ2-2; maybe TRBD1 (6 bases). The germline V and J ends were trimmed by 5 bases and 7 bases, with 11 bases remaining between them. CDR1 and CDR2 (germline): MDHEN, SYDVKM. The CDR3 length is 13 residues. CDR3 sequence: CASSQQGHGELFF. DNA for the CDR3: TGTGCCAGCAGTCAGCAGGGGCACGGGGAGCTGTTTTTT.

CDR3 sequence reads: CASSEIPSAYNEQFF. CDR3 bases: TGCGCCAGCAGTGAGATTCCTAGTGCCTACAATGAGCAGTTCTTC. The chain is built from TRBV10-2 and TRBJ2-1; D unclear. CDR1 and CDR2 from the germline V gene are WSHSY and SAAADI. Deletions cut 2 bases from V and 2 bases from J, with 10 bases between. This CDR3 spans 15 amino acids.

Here the CDR3 reads CATSREVGQGGYGYTF. Written as DNA, the CDR3 is TGTGCCACCAGCAGGGAGGTAGGACAGGGAGGTTATGGCTACACCTTC. The rearrangement links TRBV15 to TRBJ1-2; TRBD1 matches 8 bases. The germline CDR1 and CDR2 sequences are LNHNV and YYDKDF (reference sequence). V gave up 3 bases and J gave up 5 bases; unmatched junction bases: 11. This CDR3 spans 16 amino acids.

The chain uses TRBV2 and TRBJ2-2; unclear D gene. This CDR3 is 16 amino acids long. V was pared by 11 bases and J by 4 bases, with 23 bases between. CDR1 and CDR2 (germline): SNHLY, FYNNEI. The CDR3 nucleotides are TGTGCCGGAAAACGGAGCAGTTCGCGATCCACCGGGGAGCTGTTTTTT. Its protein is CAGKRSSSRSTGELFF.

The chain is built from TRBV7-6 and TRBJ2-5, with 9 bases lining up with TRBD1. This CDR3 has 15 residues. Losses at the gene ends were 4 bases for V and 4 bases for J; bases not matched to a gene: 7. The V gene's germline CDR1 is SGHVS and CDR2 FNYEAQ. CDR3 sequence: CASSYNRGRRETQYF. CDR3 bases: TGTGCCAGCAGCTATAACAGGGGGCGCAGAGAGACCCAGTACTTC.

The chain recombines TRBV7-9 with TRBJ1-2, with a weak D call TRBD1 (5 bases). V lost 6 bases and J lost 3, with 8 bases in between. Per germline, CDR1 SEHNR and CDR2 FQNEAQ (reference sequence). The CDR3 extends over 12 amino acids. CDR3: CASSPTDYGYTF. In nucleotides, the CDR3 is TGTGCCAGCAGTCCGACAGACTATGGCTACACCTTC.

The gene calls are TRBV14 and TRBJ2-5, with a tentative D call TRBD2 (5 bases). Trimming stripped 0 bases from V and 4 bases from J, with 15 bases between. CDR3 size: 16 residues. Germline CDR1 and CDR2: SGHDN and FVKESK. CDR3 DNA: TGTGCCAGCAGCCAAGATAGGGTTAGCGTAGGAGAGACCCAGTACTTC. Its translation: CASSQDRVSVGETQYF.

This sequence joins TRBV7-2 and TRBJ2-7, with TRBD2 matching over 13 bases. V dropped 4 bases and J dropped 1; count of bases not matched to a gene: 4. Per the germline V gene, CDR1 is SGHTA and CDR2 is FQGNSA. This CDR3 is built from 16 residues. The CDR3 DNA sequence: TGTGCCAGCAGCTCGGGACTAGCGGGATTTTCCTACGAGCAGTACTTC. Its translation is CASSSGLAGFSYEQYF.

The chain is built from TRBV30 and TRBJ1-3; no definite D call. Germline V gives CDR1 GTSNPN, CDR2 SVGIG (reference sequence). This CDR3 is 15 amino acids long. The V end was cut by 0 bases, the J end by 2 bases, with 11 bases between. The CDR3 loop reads CAWSVALAAGNTIYF. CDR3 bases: TGTGCCTGGAGTGTTGCCCTGGCAGCTGGAAACACCATATATTTT.

The CDR3 protein is CASSGTGTNYGYTF. As DNA, the CDR3 is TGTGCCAGCAGTGGGACAGGTACTAACTATGGCTACACCTTC. The gene calls are TRBV2 and TRBJ1-2, with TRBD1 identical over 7 bases. The CDR3 covers 14 residues. The J segment lost 0 bases and the V segment lost 4 bases, leaving 2 bases of the junction unmatched. Germline V gene lookup returns CDR1 SNHLY and CDR2 FYNNEI.

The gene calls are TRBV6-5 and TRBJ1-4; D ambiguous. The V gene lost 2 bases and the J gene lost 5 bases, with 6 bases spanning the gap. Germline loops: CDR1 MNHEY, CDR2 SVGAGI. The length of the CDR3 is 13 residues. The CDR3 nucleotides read TGTGCCAGCAGTTACGTCATGAATGAAAAACTGTTTTTT. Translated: CASSYVMNEKLFF.